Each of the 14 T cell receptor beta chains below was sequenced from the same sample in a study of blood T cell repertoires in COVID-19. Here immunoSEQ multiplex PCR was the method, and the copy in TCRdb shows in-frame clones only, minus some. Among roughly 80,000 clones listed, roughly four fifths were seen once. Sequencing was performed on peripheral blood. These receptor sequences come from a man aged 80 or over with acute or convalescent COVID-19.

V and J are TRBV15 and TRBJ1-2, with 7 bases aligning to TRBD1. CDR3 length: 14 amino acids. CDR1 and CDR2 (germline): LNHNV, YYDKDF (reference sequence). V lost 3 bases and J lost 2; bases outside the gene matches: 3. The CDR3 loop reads CATSSGDSNYGYTF. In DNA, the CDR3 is TGTGCCACCAGCAGTGGGGACAGCAACTATGGCTACACCTTC. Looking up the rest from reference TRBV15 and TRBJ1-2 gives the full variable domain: DAMVIQNPRYQVTQFGKPVTLSCSQTLNHNVMYWYQQKSSQAPKLLFHYYDKDFNNEADTPDNFQSRRPNTSFCFLDIRSPGLGDTAMYLCATSSGDSNYGYTFGSGTRLTVV.

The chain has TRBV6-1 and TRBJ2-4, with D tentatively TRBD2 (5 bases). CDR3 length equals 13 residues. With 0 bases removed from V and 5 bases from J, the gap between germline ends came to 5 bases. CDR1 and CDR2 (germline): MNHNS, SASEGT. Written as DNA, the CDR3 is TGTGCCAGCAGTGAAGCGCGGGAAAACATTCAGTACTTC. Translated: CASSEARENIQYF.

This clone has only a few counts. The CDR3 DNA sequence: TGTGCCAGCTCACCCGTACAGGGAAATGAAAAACTGTTTTTT. This sequence encodes CASSPVQGNEKLFF. The gene calls are TRBV18 and TRBJ1-4; D possibly corresponds to TRBD1 (6 bases). V lost 3 bases to trimming and J lost 5 bases, with 10 bases between them. The germline CDR1 and CDR2 sequences are KGHSH and LQKENI. This CDR3 is 14 amino acids long.

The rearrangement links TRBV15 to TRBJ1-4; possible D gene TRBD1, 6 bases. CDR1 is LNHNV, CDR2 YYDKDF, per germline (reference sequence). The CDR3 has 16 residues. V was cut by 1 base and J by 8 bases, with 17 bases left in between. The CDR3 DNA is TGTGCCACCAGCAGAGCTGGGACACGGCCTGGGGAAAAACTGTTTTTT. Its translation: CATSRAGTRPGEKLFF.

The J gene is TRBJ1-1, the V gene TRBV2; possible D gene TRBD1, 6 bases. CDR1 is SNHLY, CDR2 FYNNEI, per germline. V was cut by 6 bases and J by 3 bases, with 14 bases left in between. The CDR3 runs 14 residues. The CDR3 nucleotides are TGTGCCAGCAGGACCAGGGGAACGGACACTGAAGCTTTCTTT. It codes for CASRTRGTDTEAFF. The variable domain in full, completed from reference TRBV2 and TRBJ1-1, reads EPEVTQTPSHQVTQMGQEVILRCVPISNHLYFYWYRQILGQKVEFLVSFYNNEISEKSEIFDDQFSVERPDGSNFTLKIRSTKLEDSAMYFCASRTRGTDTEAFFGQGTRLTVV.

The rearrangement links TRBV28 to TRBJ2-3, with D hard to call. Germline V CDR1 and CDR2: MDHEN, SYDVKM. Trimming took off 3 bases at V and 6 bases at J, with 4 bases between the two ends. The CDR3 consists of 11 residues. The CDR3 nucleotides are TGTGCCAGCAGTTTTCGGGATACGCAGTATTTT. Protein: CASSFRDTQYF.

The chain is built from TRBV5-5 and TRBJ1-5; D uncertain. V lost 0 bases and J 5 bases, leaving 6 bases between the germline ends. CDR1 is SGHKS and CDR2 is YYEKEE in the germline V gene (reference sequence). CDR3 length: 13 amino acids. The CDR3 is CASSLVPDQPQHF. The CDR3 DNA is TGTGCCAGCAGCTTGGTTCCGGATCAGCCCCAGCATTTT. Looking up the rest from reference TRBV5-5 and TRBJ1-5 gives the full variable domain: DAGVTQSPTHLIKTRGQQVTLRCSPISGHKSVSWYQQVLGQGPQFIFQYYEKEERGRGNFPDRFSARQFPNYSSELNVNALLLGDSALYLCASSLVPDQPQHFGDGTRLSIL.

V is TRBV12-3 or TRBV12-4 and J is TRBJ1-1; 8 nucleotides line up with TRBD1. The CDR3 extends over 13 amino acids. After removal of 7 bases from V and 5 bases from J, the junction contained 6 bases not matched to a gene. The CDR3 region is CASTRQGRTEAFF. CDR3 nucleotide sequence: TGTGCCAGCACCCGACAGGGGAGGACTGAAGCTTTCTTT.

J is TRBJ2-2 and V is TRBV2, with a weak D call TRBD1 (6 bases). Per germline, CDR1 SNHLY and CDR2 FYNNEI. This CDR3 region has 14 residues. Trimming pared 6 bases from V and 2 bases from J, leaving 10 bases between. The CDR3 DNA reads TGTGCCAGCAGAATGGACAGCAACACCGGGGAGCTGTTTTTT. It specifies CASRMDSNTGELFF.

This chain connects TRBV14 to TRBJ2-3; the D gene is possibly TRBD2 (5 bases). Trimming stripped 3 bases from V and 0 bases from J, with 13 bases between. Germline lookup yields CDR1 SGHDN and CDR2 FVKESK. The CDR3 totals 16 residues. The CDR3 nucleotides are TGTGCCAGCAGCCATTACTCGGGGATTAGCACAGATACGCAGTATTTT. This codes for CASSHYSGISTDTQYF.

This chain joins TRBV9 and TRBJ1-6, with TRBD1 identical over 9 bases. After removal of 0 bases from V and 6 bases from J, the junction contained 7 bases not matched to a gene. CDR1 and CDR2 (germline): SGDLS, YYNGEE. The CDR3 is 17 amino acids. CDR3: CASSVASGTGSNSPLHF. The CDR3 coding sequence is TGTGCCAGCAGCGTAGCAAGCGGGACAGGGAGTAATTCACCCCTCCACTTT. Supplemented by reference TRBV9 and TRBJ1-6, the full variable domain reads DSGVTQTPKHLITATGQRVTLRCSPRSGDLSVYWYQQSLDQGLQFLIQYYNGEERAKGNILERFSAQQFPDLHSELNLSSLELGDSALYFCASSVASGTGSNSPLHFGNGTRLTVT.

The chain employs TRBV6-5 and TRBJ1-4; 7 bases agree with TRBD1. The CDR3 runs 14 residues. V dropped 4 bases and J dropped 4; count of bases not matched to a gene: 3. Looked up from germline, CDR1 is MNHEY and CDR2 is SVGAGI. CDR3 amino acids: CASSFRDSNEKLFF. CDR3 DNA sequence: TGTGCCAGCAGTTTTAGGGACAGTAATGAAAAACTGTTTTTT.

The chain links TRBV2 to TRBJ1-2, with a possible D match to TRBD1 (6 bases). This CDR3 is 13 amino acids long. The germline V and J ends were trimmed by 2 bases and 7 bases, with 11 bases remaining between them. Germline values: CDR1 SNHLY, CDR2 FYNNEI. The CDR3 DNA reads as TGTGCCAGCAGTGAATCCCGGGACATTGGCTACACCTTC. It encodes CASSESRDIGYTF.

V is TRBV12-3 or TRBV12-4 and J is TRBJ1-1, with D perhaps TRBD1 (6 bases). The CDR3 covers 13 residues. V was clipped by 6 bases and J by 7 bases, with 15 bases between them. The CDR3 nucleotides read TGTGCCAGCAGCCCCGACAGGCTAGTTGAAGCTTTCTTT. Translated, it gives CASSPDRLVEAFF.